The 16 T cell receptor beta chains given below trace back to one sample, sequenced in a study of blood T cell repertoires in COVID-19. Some clones are missing from TCRdb's copy, which holds only in-frame ones; the method was immunoSEQ multiplex PCR. The sample lists about 42,000 clones, 77% seen once, with about 26% in the top ten. Sequenced material: peripheral blood. Receptors originate from a woman in her 70s with acute or convalescent COVID-19.

This clone was observed at least ten times. The sample carries other DNA sequences with the same CDR3. The chain has TRBV19 and TRBJ1-4; 8 nucleotides align to TRBD1. The length of the CDR3 is 14 residues. Losses at the gene ends were 4 bases for V and 8 bases for J; bases not matched to a gene: 6. Germline V gene data show CDR1 as LNHDA and CDR2 as SQIVND (reference sequence). The CDR3 nucleotides are TGTGCCAGTAGTACTGGGACAGGCGACGAAAAACTGTTTTTT. As protein: CASSTGTGDEKLFF. Supplemented by reference TRBV19 and TRBJ1-4, the full variable domain reads DGGITQSPKYLFRKEGQNVTLSCEQNLNHDAMYWYRQDPGQGLRLIYYSQIVNDFQKGDIAEGYSVSREKKESFPLTVTSAQKNPTAFYLCASSTGTGDEKLFFGSGTQLSVL.

The chain joins TRBV7-2 to TRBJ1-1; 9 positions agree with TRBD1. The V gene end was trimmed by 5 bases and the J gene end by 7 bases; junction bases not matched to a gene: 8. The CDR3 consists of 14 residues. Germline CDR1 reads SGHTA; CDR2 reads FQGNSA. The CDR3 DNA follows: TGTGCCAGCAGCCCCATACAGGGGGCCGGTGAAGCTTTCTTT. This gives the protein CASSPIQGAGEAFF.

The V gene is TRBV3-1 (or the pseudogene TRBV3-2), the J gene TRBJ2-1, with D perhaps matching TRBD1 (5 bases). Per the germline V gene, CDR1 is LGHDT and CDR2 is YNNKEL (reference sequence). V was shortened by 4 bases and J by 5 bases, with 9 bases between the two germline ends. The CDR3 consists of 13 residues. The CDR3 region has the DNA TGTGCCAGCAGCCGTAGGGGTAACAATGAGCAGTTCTTC. Protein: CASSRRGNNEQFF.

This clone has a handful of counts. The chain combines TRBV19 with TRBJ2-1, with 9 bases lining up with TRBD1. The CDR3 runs to 13 residues. From germline, CDR1 is LNHDA and CDR2 SQIVND (reference sequence). V shed 7 bases, J shed 6 bases, and the junction held 4 bases outside the gene matches. CDR3 coding DNA: TGTGCCAGTAAGACGACAGGGGGCAATGAGCAGTTCTTC. This translates into CASKTTGGNEQFF.

J is TRBJ2-7 and V is TRBV10-1, with D possibly TRBD2 on 6 matching bases. The V end was cut by 2 bases, the J end by 3 bases, with 8 bases between. Germline CDR1 reads WNHNN; CDR2 reads SYGVQD (reference sequence). This CDR3 contains 13 residues. CDR3 loop: CASSESGRYEQYF. For the CDR3, the DNA is TGCGCCAGCAGTGAGAGCGGGCGCTACGAGCAGTACTTC.

This clone was counted a single time. This chain joins TRBV19 and TRBJ2-1; D remains unclear. The V and J ends lost 3 bases and 3 bases respectively, with 9 bases between them. CDR1 and CDR2 (germline): LNHDA, SQIVND (reference sequence). There are 14 residues in the CDR3. This chain's CDR3 is CASSISFDYNEQFF. The CDR3 DNA reads TGTGCCAGTAGTATTAGTTTTGACTACAATGAGCAGTTCTTC.

The chain recombines TRBV7-9 with TRBJ2-7, with a weak D call TRBD1 (6 bases). CDR3 length equals 14 residues. Germline V lookup: CDR1 SEHNR, CDR2 FQNEAQ (reference sequence). V lost 5 bases and J lost 0, with 11 bases in between. The CDR3 nucleotides are TGTGCCAGCAGCCAGGACAGTAACTCCTACGAGCAGTACTTC. Its translation: CASSQDSNSYEQYF.

The chain carries TRBV3-1 (or the pseudogene TRBV3-2) and TRBJ1-4; D possibly corresponds to TRBD1 (5 bases). The length of the CDR3 is 16 residues. The V and J ends lost 4 bases and 5 bases respectively, with 17 bases between them. Germline assignment: CDR1 LGHDT and CDR2 YNNKEL (reference sequence). CDR3 protein: CASSPSVRASNEKLFF. The CDR3 nucleotides read TGTGCCAGCAGCCCAAGCGTCAGGGCTTCGAATGAAAAACTGTTTTTT.

V usage is TRBV3-1 (or the pseudogene TRBV3-2) and J usage is TRBJ2-1; 11 bases fit TRBD2. The germline gives CDR1 LGHDT, CDR2 YNNKEL (reference sequence). V was pared by 3 bases and J by 9 bases, with 7 bases of the junction left unmatched. The CDR3 is 15 residues long. The CDR3 region has the DNA TGTGCCAGCAGCCAGAATACCGGGACTAGCGGTGAGCAGTTCTTC. Residues: CASSQNTGTSGEQFF.

This chain links TRBV19 with TRBJ2-2, with 11 bases matching TRBD2. This CDR3 has 16 residues. Germline CDR1 reads LNHDA; CDR2 reads SQIVND (reference sequence). Trimming removed 7 bases from V and 5 bases from J; junction bases left unmatched: 9. CDR3 sequence reads: CASTGLAGPGTGELFF. The CDR3 coding sequence is TGTGCCAGTACCGGACTAGCGGGCCCGGGGACCGGGGAGCTGTTTTTT.

The chain recombines TRBV29-1 with TRBJ1-6, with D maybe TRBD1 (5 bases). CDR3 length: 12 amino acids. V shed 4 bases and J shed 5 bases, with 6 bases lying between them. Germline lookup yields CDR1 SQVTM and CDR2 ANQGSEA. CDR3 DNA sequence: TGCAGCGTTGCGGGGGATAATTCACCCCTCCACTTT. This codes for CSVAGDNSPLHF.

The chain couples TRBV7-9 to TRBJ2-2, with TRBD1 identical over 7 bases. Germline V lookup: CDR1 SEHNR, CDR2 FQNEAQ (reference sequence). Trimming removed 3 bases from V and 6 bases from J; junction bases left unmatched: 1. The CDR3 totals 13 residues. The CDR3 spells CASSFQGAGELFF. DNA of the CDR3: TGTGCCAGCAGCTTCCAGGGGGCCGGGGAGCTGTTTTTT.

This rearrangement joins TRBV7-8 to TRBJ1-1; D gene ambiguous. V dropped 5 bases and J dropped 4 bases, with 11 bases sitting between them. This CDR3 region has 13 residues. Germline values: CDR1 SGHVS, CDR2 FQNEAQ. The chain's CDR3 is CASSLPRSTEAFF. CDR3 nucleotides: TGTGCCAGCAGCCTACCCCGGAGCACTGAAGCTTTCTTT.

Only a few counts were recorded for this clone. This CDR3 is CASKRDVNTEAFF. As DNA, the CDR3 is TGTGCCAGCAAGAGGGATGTGAACACTGAAGCTTTCTTT. The chain is built from TRBV2 and TRBJ1-1; D is uncertain. Trimming cost V 7 bases and J 0 bases, with 9 bases left between them. In germline, CDR1 is SNHLY, CDR2 FYNNEI. CDR3 length: 13 amino acids. Drawing the rest from reference TRBV2 and TRBJ1-1, the complete variable domain is EPEVTQTPSHQVTQMGQEVILRCVPISNHLYFYWYRQILGQKVEFLVSFYNNEISEKSEIFDDQFSVERPDGSNFTLKIRSTKLEDSAMYFCASKRDVNTEAFFGQGTRLTVV.

V is TRBV6-5 and J is TRBJ1-1; D remains unclear. CDR3 size: 14 residues. V was clipped by 2 bases and J by 1 base, with 8 bases between them. Germline CDR1 is MNHEY and CDR2 is SVGAGI. DNA of the CDR3: TGTGCCAGCAGTTACGCCAGGCAGAACACTGAAGCTTTCTTT. This sequence encodes CASSYARQNTEAFF.

The V gene is TRBV3-1 (or the pseudogene TRBV3-2), the J gene TRBJ2-7, with 10 bases fitting TRBD2. CDR3 length: 17 residues. Germline V CDR1 and CDR2: LGHDT, YNNKEL (reference sequence). After removal of 0 bases from V and 2 bases from J, the junction contained 7 bases not matched to a gene. CDR3 nucleotides: TGTGCCAGCAGCCAAGAGTCGCTAGCGGGGGTCCCCTACGAGCAGTACTTC. Residues: CASSQESLAGVPYEQYF.